This entry is about one TCR beta chain. This record comes from a study of T cell changes during pregnancy in multiple sclerosis. Measured with immunoSEQ multiplex PCR; TCRdb has only the in-frame clones, and not every one. The sample records just under 80,000 clones, 90% to 95% being singletons. This TCR was sampled from a female donor with multiple sclerosis, enrolled in a pregnancy study. The specimen comprised peripheral blood, sampled in the first trimester of pregnancy.

This CDR3 is CASSSLPSEQFF. CDR3 DNA: TGTGCCAGCAGCTCCCTTCCGAGTGAGCAGTTCTTC. The chain combines TRBV7-9 with TRBJ2-1; no definite D call. Germline CDR1 reads SEHNR; CDR2 reads FQNEAQ (reference sequence). V was trimmed by 4 bases and J by 9 bases, leaving 10 bases between them. The CDR3 covers 12 residues. The full variable domain, rest sourced from reference TRBV7-9 and TRBJ2-1, is DTGVSQNPRHKITKRGQNVTFRCDPISEHNRLYWYRQTLGQGPEFLTYFQNEAQLEKSRLLSDRFSAERPKGSFSTLEIQRTEQGDSAMYLCASSSLPSEQFFGPGTRLTVL.